This T cell receptor beta chain originates from a study of cytomegalovirus exposure and HLA in healthy donors (dated by TCRdb to 2015 to 2018). Background on the whole study: In an earlier analysis of 587 of the donors, less than 350 Gb of sequence data and 95 million to 130 million unique TCR beta sequences from about 179 million T cells were reported. An early release covering roughly 640 HLA-typed donors comprised about 300 gigabases of sequencing data and tens of millions of unique TCR sequences. Among the 398 genotyped donors, approximately 82% belonged to the genetic ancestry cluster associated with self-reported Caucasian donors. The aim of the study was to test whether cataloging public T cell receptors could identify signatures of past pathogen exposure. Using immunosequencing, the study profiled T cell repertoires from fewer than 850 subjects and related those repertoires to cytomegalovirus serostatus. A separate validation cohort of approximately 120 different subjects was used in addition to the 666-subject first cohort. To predict cytomegalovirus infection status, the study combined high-throughput TCR immunosequencing, statistical association of individual TCRs with disease status, and machine learning. To study patterns of TCR occurrence, a later analysis re-analyzed previously published TCR beta repertoires from around 660 donors and added high-resolution HLA genotyping. Rather than using new phenotypic data, the later analysis identified candidate immune exposures from TCR beta sequences and from how often those sequences occurred across donors. An earlier analysis of nearly 600 of the donors applied high-throughput TCR beta sequencing to assess whether each TCR beta V gene segment acted as functional or pseudogenic. Alongside the repertoire data, information on donor age, sex, ethnicity and CMV serostatus was compiled. A later genetic analysis used genome-wide SNP genotypes for about 60% of the 666 donors, treating that subset as a discovery cohort. Every discovery cohort repertoire had been produced on one sequencing platform. Class I and class II HLA loci were covered by the typing at four-digit resolution. Typing coverage differed by locus: A, B, C, DRB1 and DQB1 were typed in roughly 620-630 donors, DQA1 in about 560, DPA1 in around 610, and DPB1 in around 440. Roughly 5 DR-DQ haplotypes were handled as single units for association and clustering because linkage in the cohort was strong. Among around 400 genotyped donors of the cohort, an average of around 250,000 unique TCR beta nucleotide sequences was sequenced per donor, of which about 20% were non-productive. Overall results and qualifications from the work: Assigning TCR associations to individual alleles was difficult when HLA alleles, especially DR and DQ, strongly co-occurred. In the study, some 180 TCR beta chains were listed as associated with cytomegalovirus. The sequencing pipeline was judged likely to have produced a cluster of highly shared sequence variants as a technical artifact. According to a later analysis, parvovirus B19, influenza, CMV and Epstein-Barr virus appeared linked to several top co-occurrence clusters. In vitro tests confirmed that a few of the cytomegalovirus-associated TCR beta chains recognize cytomegalovirus antigens. A later analysis found that most CMV-associated TCR beta chains appeared HLA-restricted, with HLA associations seemingly driven largely by CMV exposure. Roughly uniform sequencing depth across donors was assumed in presence/absence analyses, although this assumption may not hold. Some IMGT-functional V segments, including TRBV6-2 and TRBV6-3, could not be distinguished by the 87-base-pair reads and were therefore excluded. Because counts were too low, about 17 rarely observed V segments, including chromosome 9 orphons, were excluded from the earlier analysis of about 500 of the donors. Most TCR sequences were observed very rarely across donors, whereas some public TCRs were present in many individuals. Immune exposure information for the cohort was limited to CMV serostatus. V-gene and J-gene trimming of TCR beta chains was associated with a missense DCLRE1C variant in a later genetic analysis, and the association was replicated in an independent cohort. Compared with equally common non-associated chains, HLA-associated TCR beta chains in a later analysis were more clonally expanded and had lower generation probabilities. An earlier analysis of approximately 540 of the donors showed that most TCR beta V segments appeared in productive rearrangements either about 90% or about 30% of the time, which broadly matched IMGT annotations. Compared with the roughly 700-donor mean, donors in an Asian-associated ancestry cluster had fewer N-insertions in productive TCRs, according to a later genetic analysis. It was suggested by the authors that the approach could potentially be generalized to other disease states and immunological phenotypes. According to a later analysis, TCR association rates differed among HLA loci, with DRB1 alleles showing the most associated TCRs and HLA-C alleles showing the fewest. Cytomegalovirus status was reported to be diagnosed by the classifier with high specificity and sensitivity in both the original and validation cohorts. Because some donors lacked HLA typing at each locus, the association tests relied only on the typed subset. The cohort was sequenced for TCR beta chains only, and without alpha or paired-chain data the features that could be detected were limited. Correlated functional status among segregating V segments might be attributable to linkage disequilibrium, but an unknown experimental factor could not be ruled out. Specific HLA alleles were associated with roughly 16,000 TCR beta sequences at a false discovery rate of 0.05 in a later analysis. A further reported finding was that TCR beta sequences accurately predicted the HLA-A and HLA-B alleles for most subjects in the first cohort.

The cohort was made up of about 670 healthy bone marrow donors. At the time of sampling, all cohort members were nominally healthy, though unrecorded immune exposures were likely present. The donor was CMV seronegative and was included in the group of 352 seronegative cohort members. Every donor gave a peripheral blood sample, and the peripheral blood mononuclear cells from that sample were used for TCR beta sequencing. Genomic DNA extraction from the blood cell samples was performed with the Qiagen DNeasy Blood Extraction Kit. The germline V gene encodes CDR1 SGHDT and CDR2 YYEEEE. V lost 3 bases and J lost 7 bases, and the count of bases not matched to a germline gene is 7. The CDR3 numbers 14 residues from cysteine through phenylalanine. The CDR3 DNA has 42 bases and is translated from base 1. About this clone itself: Its specific antigen is unknown. The input lacks base qualities; no much larger clone sits a single base away.

Libraries were built with the immunoSEQ multiplex PCR assay. A mixture of 60 forward primers for TCR Vbeta segments and 13 reverse primers for TCR Jbeta segments was used in the multiplex PCR. The CDR3 region of rearranged TCR beta genes was amplified from genomic DNA with a multiplex PCR assay. On the Illumina HiSeq System, the amplified TCR beta libraries were sequenced as 87-base-pair reads. In the paper's pipeline: A later analysis tallied about 77 million unique TCR beta chains across the approximately 670 repertoires, and roughly 11 million of those chains were shared by two or more donors. Raw reads were error-corrected and collapsed into unique sequences with a nearest-neighbor algorithm that merged closely related sequences to remove PCR and sequencing errors. Alignment of CDR3 sequences to IMGT reference sequences was used to assign V, D and J gene segments. Each retained sequence needed at least a six-nucleotide match to both a V gene segment and a J gene segment. A rearrangement was called productive if the CDR3 had no stop codons and remained in frame with V and J, and every other rearrangement was called non-productive. Following IMGT convention, CDR3 was defined as the stretch from the second conserved V-encoded cysteine to the conserved J-encoded phenylalanine. The earlier analysis of some 540 of the donors excluded any sequence lacking an unambiguous match to a single V gene segment. In an earlier analysis of 587 of the donors, a V segment was called functional when productive rearrangements were above 56.7%, and segregating when the standard deviation between donors exceeded 5%. A statistical classification framework was built to diagnose cytomegalovirus status from the catalog of TCR beta chain sequences. V and J gene assignment, in a later analysis, came from comparing TCR nucleotide sequences with IMGT/GENE-DB human TR gene sequences. In a later analysis, CDR3 sequences and most-parsimonious VDJ recombination scenarios were assigned using the TCRdist pipeline. In a later analysis, each TCR beta chain was defined by its CDR3 amino acid sequence together with its V-gene family, and reads without a unique V-gene family were excluded. As a way to deal with suspected cross-contamination and a sequencing artifact, a later analysis dropped 592 nucleotide sequences that were highly shared and had low generation probability. A later analysis calculated a clonal expansion index for each public chain from normalized within-repertoire ranks of inferred template counts. In a later analysis, generation probabilities were computed using a VDJ recombination model fitted to out-of-frame rearrangements, and the results were checked against IGoR. In a later analysis, hypergeometric tests were used to score TCR-TCR, TCR-HLA and TCR-CMV co-occurrence, with a repertoire-size bias correction applied to TCR pairs. A later analysis estimated false discovery rates by permuting HLA or CMV assignments 20 times. A later analysis grouped co-occurring TCRs with DBSCAN, adding TCRdist sequence similarity when clustering within HLA-allele-positive subsets. Repertoires with fewer than 30,000 or more than 120,000 public chains were left out of co-occurrence clustering, as were five repertoires with anomalous nucleotide sharing. In its TCRdb copy, this immuneACCESS table keeps in-frame sequences only and misses some clones. Where compared with another copy, unresolved V genes explain less than half of these, and the others have no known cause. The D gene and trimming were derived from the DNA, and the V and J assignments and clone size from that table. The sample has 100,000 to 120,000 clones on record, about 80% of them singletons. Over 2% of the sample is in the top ten clones.

The sequencing sample was made of PBMCs. The chain uses TRBV5-6 and TRBJ1-2, with 9 junctional bases fitting TRBD1. This TCR was recovered from a man between 25 and 39 years old in good health and CMV-seronegative. CDR3 sequence: CASSSGQGRVGYTF. Read as DNA, the sequence is TGTGCCAGCAGCTCAGGACAGGGGAGGGTTGGCTACACCTTC.